A single sample is the source of the 7 T cell receptor beta chains below, sequenced in a study of blood T cell repertoires in COVID-19. Profiling relied on immunoSEQ multiplex PCR, and the TCRdb table lists in-frame clones only, not all of them. This sample carries more than 55,000 clones, 88% of them seen once, and the ten largest clones take around 6%. The specimen was peripheral blood. The receptor source for this set is a woman in her 70s with acute or convalescent COVID-19.

This chain links TRBV30 with TRBJ2-1, with 9 bases fitting TRBD2. CDR1 GTSNPN and CDR2 SVGIG come from the germline V gene (reference sequence). The CDR3 has 15 residues. After removal of 7 bases from V and 5 bases from J, the junction contained 12 bases not matched to a gene. CDR3 in amino acids: CALGGGALGDNEQFF. CDR3 in DNA: TGTGCCTTAGGCGGGGGGGCATTGGGTGACAATGAGCAGTTCTTC.

The chain joins TRBV25-1 to TRBJ2-7; TRBD2 aligns across 7 bases. The CDR3 consists of 14 residues. The V gene end was trimmed by 7 bases and the J gene end by 3 bases; junction bases not matched to a gene: 9. Germline V lookup: CDR1 MGHDK, CDR2 SYGVNS. The CDR3 here is CASTEIGRDYEQYF. The CDR3 DNA follows: TGTGCCAGCACCGAAATAGGGAGGGACTACGAGCAGTACTTC.

The CDR3 nucleotides read TGTGCCAGCCAAGGGCCCCCTTCAGGGAATCAGCCCCAGCATTTT. Translation gives CASQGPPSGNQPQHF. The chain combines TRBV28 with TRBJ1-5, with D possibly matching TRBD1 (5 bases). The CDR3 consists of 15 residues. Germline V CDR1 and CDR2: MDHEN, SYDVKM. V lost 8 bases and J lost 4, with 18 bases in between. The variable domain in full, with the rest retrieved from reference TRBV28 and TRBJ1-5, is DVKVTQSSRYLVKRTGEKVFLECVQDMDHENMFWYRQDPGLGLRLIYFSYDVKMKEKGDIPEGYSVSREKKERFSLILESASTNQTSMYLCASQGPPSGNQPQHFGDGTRLSIL.

V is TRBV11-2 and J is TRBJ2-1; TRBD1 matches 8 bases. Germline V lookup: CDR1 SGHAT, CDR2 FQNNGV. This CDR3 is built from 15 residues. With 7 bases clipped from V and 4 bases from J, the junction kept 9 bases outside the gene matches. The CDR3 DNA sequence: TGTGCCAGCACTCTCCCGGGACAGGAGTACAATGAGCAGTTCTTC. Translating it yields CASTLPGQEYNEQFF. The full variable domain, completed using reference TRBV11-2 and TRBJ2-1, is EAGVAQSPRYKIIEKRQSVAFWCNPISGHATLYWYQQILGQGPKLLIQFQNNGVVDDSQLPKDRFSAERLKGVDSTLKIQPAKLEDSAVYLCASTLPGQEYNEQFFGPGTRLTVL.

In this sample, this clone turned up once. The chain carries TRBV24-1 and TRBJ1-4; TRBD1 matches at 8 bases. CDR3 length equals 19 residues. V dropped 4 bases and J dropped 5; count of bases not matched to a gene: 17. Per germline, CDR1 KGHDR and CDR2 SFDVKD. The CDR3 spells CATSDPGTGSWNLNEKLFF. In DNA, the CDR3 is TGTGCCACCAGTGACCCCGGGACAGGTAGCTGGAATTTGAATGAAAAACTGTTTTTT.

V gene TRBV9 combines with J gene TRBJ1-5, with D possibly TRBD1 on 6 matching bases. The CDR3 totals 14 residues. The V and J ends lost 0 bases and 4 bases respectively, with 8 bases between them. Per germline, CDR1 SGDLS and CDR2 YYNGEE. CDR3 protein: CASSVEGGNQPQHF. CDR3 bases: TGTGCCAGCAGCGTAGAGGGGGGGAATCAGCCCCAGCATTTT.

This chain's CDR3 is CASSISGTAPNNEQFF. Written as DNA, the CDR3 is TGCGCCAGCAGCATCTCCGGGACAGCACCGAACAATGAGCAGTTCTTC. The chain couples TRBV5-1 to TRBJ2-1, with 7 bases fitting TRBD1. The CDR3 has 16 residues. Per germline, CDR1 SGHRS and CDR2 YFSETQ. Losses at the gene ends were 4 bases for V and 5 bases for J; bases not matched to a gene: 12.